The 29 T cell receptor beta chains in this list originate from one sample, sequenced in a study of blood T cell repertoires in COVID-19. Profiled with immunoSEQ multiplex PCR; TCRdb holds only in-frame clones, not every one. The table shows roughly 260,000 clones, with 88% occurring only once. The material sequenced was peripheral blood. The receptors shown here come from a woman aged 25 to 39 with COVID-19, enrolled during active disease.

The CDR3 DNA sequence: TGTGCCAGCAGCTTTTCCGGGACAGGCGTCTACGAGCAGTACTTC. This gives the protein CASSFSGTGVYEQYF. The V call is TRBV7-9, the J call TRBJ2-7, with TRBD1 matching over 8 bases. CDR1 and CDR2 from the germline V gene are SEHNR and FQNEAQ (reference sequence). The CDR3 loop spans 15 amino acids. J was trimmed by 3 bases and V by 3 bases; bases with no gene match: 7.

This clone was seen a handful of times. The chain is built from TRBV15 and TRBJ1-2; tentative D call: TRBD1 (5 bases). Trimming shortened V by 0 bases and J by 4 bases, and 12 bases separated the two germline ends. The CDR3 runs to 15 residues. Per the germline V gene, CDR1 is LNHNV and CDR2 is YYDKDF (reference sequence). For the CDR3, the DNA is TGTGCCACCAGCAGAGATAAGGGGCTAGGCTATGGCTACACCTTC. This sequence encodes CATSRDKGLGYGYTF.

The chain's CDR3 is CASSFGGLAGGTGELFF. Here the CDR3 DNA reads TGCGCCAGCAGCTTCGGCGGACTAGCGGGAGGCACCGGGGAGCTGTTTTTT. This rearrangement joins TRBV5-1 to TRBJ2-2; TRBD2 matches 14 bases. This CDR3 contains 17 residues. Germline CDR1 SGHRS, CDR2 YFSETQ. Germline trimming cut 2 bases from V and 4 bases from J; bases unmatched to any gene: 4.

V is TRBV7-2 and J is TRBJ2-7; D is undetermined. Germline V lookup: CDR1 SGHTA, CDR2 FQGNSA. V gave up 1 base and J gave up 3 bases, with 10 bases separating them. The CDR3 has 14 amino acids. Here the CDR3 DNA reads TGTGCCAGCAGCTTAGTTTCTACCAACTACGAGCAGTACTTC. Protein: CASSLVSTNYEQYF.

This chain connects TRBV2 to TRBJ2-1, with 13 bases lining up with TRBD2. V dropped 6 bases and J dropped 4; count of bases not matched to a gene: 9. Per the germline V gene, CDR1 is SNHLY and CDR2 is FYNNEI. There are 17 residues in the CDR3. CDR3 coding DNA: TGTGCCAGCAGCGCTCCACTGGGACTAGCGGGATACAATGAGCAGTTCTTC. This translates into CASSAPLGLAGYNEQFF. Full variable domain (outside the CDR3, taken from reference TRBV2 and TRBJ2-1): EPEVTQTPSHQVTQMGQEVILRCVPISNHLYFYWYRQILGQKVEFLVSFYNNEISEKSEIFDDQFSVERPDGSNFTLKIRSTKLEDSAMYFCASSAPLGLAGYNEQFFGPGTRLTVL.

The J gene is TRBJ2-7, the V gene TRBV4-1; unclear D gene. Per germline, CDR1 MGHRA and CDR2 YSYEKL. V was cut by 3 bases and J by 0 bases, with 9 bases left in between. The CDR3 covers 14 residues. As DNA, the CDR3 is TGCGCCAGCAGCCACGTCGCAGTCTCCTACGAGCAGTACTTC. This encodes CASSHVAVSYEQYF.

The CDR3 loop is CASSYPGGLNEKLFF. The CDR3 DNA reads TGTGCCAGCAGCTACCCTGGAGGGCTTAATGAAAAACTGTTTTTT. This chain links TRBV5-8 with TRBJ1-4; no clear D. V lost 3 bases to trimming and J lost 4 bases, with 13 bases between them. Germline lookup yields CDR1 SGHTS and CDR2 YDEGEE. This CDR3 contains 15 residues.

The J gene is TRBJ1-2, the V gene TRBV28; D gene unclear. The CDR3 sequence is 10 residues long. Germline V gene sequence: CDR1 MDHEN, CDR2 SYDVKM. V dropped 11 bases and J dropped 5 bases, with 9 bases sitting between them. The CDR3 coding sequence is TGTGCCGCCGGTTCGTATGGCTACACCTTC. Translated, it gives CAAGSYGYTF.

This chain uses TRBV6-5 with TRBJ1-2; 10 bases fit TRBD1. J gave up 7 bases and V 6 bases, and 5 bases lay outside the gene matches. Germline CDR1 and CDR2: MNHEY and SVGAGI. The CDR3 has 13 amino acids. CDR3 residues: CASSPGQGSGYTF. In DNA, the CDR3 is TGTGCCAGCAGCCCGGGACAGGGGTCTGGCTACACCTTC.

The CDR3 loop reads CASSYRDRILYGYTF. The CDR3 DNA reads TGTGCCAGCAGTTACCGGGACAGGATCCTCTATGGCTACACCTTC. The chain uses TRBV28 and TRBJ1-2; TRBD1 agrees at 8 bases. Germline trimming cut 4 bases from V and 4 bases from J; bases unmatched to any gene: 8. Germline V gene lookup returns CDR1 MDHEN and CDR2 SYDVKM. The CDR3 is 15 amino acids.

The genes are TRBV29-1 and TRBJ1-4; D is possibly TRBD1 (6 bases). CDR1 is SQVTM, CDR2 ANQGSEA, per germline. The CDR3 extends over 12 amino acids. Trimming stripped 4 bases from V and 6 bases from J, with 9 bases between. CDR3 sequence: CSVVGQHEKLFF. As DNA, the CDR3 is TGCAGCGTTGTTGGACAGCATGAAAAACTGTTTTTT.

CDR3 residues: CASSSGGPQHF. In nucleotides, the CDR3 is TGTGCCAGCAGCTCCGGGGGACCCCAGCATTTT. The rearrangement links TRBV7-2 to TRBJ1-5, with a weak D call TRBD1 (5 bases). The V end lost 4 bases, the J end lost 10 bases, and 8 bases lay between the germline ends. Germline CDR1 SGHTA, CDR2 FQGNSA. CDR3 length: 11 amino acids. Together with reference TRBV7-2 and TRBJ1-5, the CDR3 gives the full variable domain: GAGVSQSPSNKVTEKGKDVELRCDPISGHTALYWYRQSLGQGLEFLIYFQGNSAPDKSGLPSDRFSAERTGGSVSTLTIQRTQQEDSAVYLCASSSGGPQHFGDGTRLSIL.

This chain links TRBV9 with TRBJ2-2; 7 positions match TRBD2. V lost 0 bases and J lost 0; bases outside the gene matches: 2. Germline CDR1 reads SGDLS; CDR2 reads YYNGEE. The CDR3 runs 16 residues. The chain's CDR3 is CASSVASGANTGELFF. DNA of the CDR3: TGTGCCAGCAGCGTAGCCAGCGGGGCGAACACCGGGGAGCTGTTTTTT.

In this sample, this clone turned up a few times. The CDR3 here is CASSAQGGAWYEQYF. CDR3 sequence (DNA): TGTGCCAGCAGTGCACAGGGGGGGGCGTGGTACGAGCAGTACTTC. The chain is built from TRBV7-2 and TRBJ2-7; D is perhaps TRBD1 (8 bases). Trimming removed 6 bases at V and 4 bases at J, with 19 bases between. The germline CDR1 and CDR2 sequences are SGHTA and FQGNSA. The CDR3 is 15 amino acids. Based on the CDR3 plus reference TRBV7-2 and TRBJ2-7, the full variable domain is GAGVSQSPSNKVTEKGKDVELRCDPISGHTALYWYRQSLGQGLEFLIYFQGNSAPDKSGLPSDRFSAERTGGSVSTLTIQRTQQEDSAVYLCASSAQGGAWYEQYFGPGTRLTVT.

The chain employs TRBV18 and TRBJ2-7; 7 positions agree with TRBD2. The CDR3 contains 14 residues. The germline gives CDR1 KGHSH, CDR2 LQKENI. The V segment lost 0 bases and the J segment 7 bases; nucleotides outside the gene matches: 6. As DNA, the CDR3 is TGTGCCAGCTCACCACCAGTGGACGGGGGGGAGCAGTACTTC. Translation: CASSPPVDGGEQYF. The whole variable domain, remainder taken from reference TRBV18 and TRBJ2-7, is NAGVMQNPRHLVRRRGQEARLRCSPMKGHSHVYWYRQLPEEGLKFMVYLQKENIIDESGMPKERFSAEFPKEGPSILRIQQVVRGDSAAYFCASSPPVDGGEQYFGPGTRLTVT.

The chain carries TRBV29-1 and TRBJ2-3, with 7 bases aligning to TRBD2. Trimming took 1 base from V and 3 from J; bases not matched to a gene: 10. The CDR3 consists of 16 residues. The germline CDR1 and CDR2 sequences are SQVTM and ANQGSEA. The CDR3 is CSVEVGTTILTDTQYF. CDR3 sequence (DNA): TGCAGCGTTGAAGTTGGGACTACCATTTTAACAGATACGCAGTATTTT.

This clone is a singleton in its sample. This rearrangement joins TRBV2 to TRBJ1-4; no clear D gene. V lost 4 bases and J lost 0, with 12 bases in between. There are 16 residues in the CDR3. The germline V gene has CDR1 SNHLY and CDR2 FYNNEI. The CDR3 spells CASSVGRSATNEKLFF. CDR3 sequence (DNA): TGTGCCAGCAGTGTAGGCAGGTCGGCAACTAATGAAAAACTGTTTTTT.

The chain recombines TRBV30 with TRBJ1-1, with unresolved D. The ends were cut back, 4 bases at V and 8 bases at J, with 8 bases in the middle. CDR1 is GTSNPN, CDR2 SVGIG, per germline (reference sequence). This CDR3 has 10 residues. The CDR3 region has the DNA TGTGCCTGGACTGCGAGCGAAGCTTTCTTT. Protein: CAWTASEAFF.

The chain uses TRBV2 and TRBJ1-1; 7 bases align to TRBD1. Germline values: CDR1 SNHLY, CDR2 FYNNEI. The V gene end was trimmed by 6 bases and the J gene end by 0 bases; junction bases not matched to a gene: 7. CDR3 size: 15 residues. The CDR3 nucleotides read TGTGCCAGCAGAGAGAACAGGGGTATGAACACTGAAGCTTTCTTT. It is translated as CASRENRGMNTEAFF.

This chain joins TRBV9 and TRBJ2-1, with 11 bases identical to TRBD2. CDR1 is SGDLS and CDR2 is YYNGEE in the germline V gene. With 0 bases clipped from V and 8 bases from J, the junction kept 7 bases outside the gene matches. CDR3 size: 16 residues. CDR3 protein: CASSVVLAGDFDEQFF. The CDR3 DNA reads as TGTGCCAGCAGCGTAGTACTAGCGGGAGATTTCGATGAGCAGTTCTTC.

This chain uses TRBV7-3 with TRBJ2-1, with D possibly TRBD2 on 5 matching bases. This CDR3 region has 15 residues. V was pared by 5 bases and J by 0 bases, with 11 bases between. CDR1 is SGHTA and CDR2 is FQGTGA in the germline V gene. CDR3 DNA: TGTGCCAGCAGCCGAAGCGGTAGCTCCTACAATGAGCAGTTCTTC. Translation gives CASSRSGSSYNEQFF.

J is TRBJ1-1 and V is TRBV28; no clear D. The germline V and J ends were trimmed by 8 bases and 0 bases, with 7 bases remaining between them. This CDR3 has 12 amino acids. The germline V gene has CDR1 MDHEN and CDR2 SYDVKM. The CDR3 DNA reads TGTGCCAGCCGAGAGGTGAACACTGAAGCTTTCTTT. Translating it yields CASREVNTEAFF.

This clone is a singleton in its sample. The chain links TRBV18 to TRBJ2-3, with TRBD2 identical over 12 bases. J lost 5 bases, V lost 6 bases, and 3 bases had no gene match. The CDR3 loop spans 14 amino acids. Per the germline V gene, CDR1 is KGHSH and CDR2 is LQKENI. The CDR3 region has the DNA TGTGCCAGCTCGCCGACTAGCGGGGGAGATACGCAGTATTTT. Translation: CASSPTSGGDTQYF.

The chain uses TRBV7-9 and TRBJ2-7; 14 bases fit TRBD2. The J segment lost 7 bases and the V segment lost 5 bases, leaving 7 bases of the junction unmatched. The germline V gene encodes CDR1 SEHNR and CDR2 FQNEAQ (reference sequence). This CDR3 region has 15 residues. The CDR3 nucleotides read TGTGCCAGCAGCCAGGGACTAGCGGGAGCGGGAGAGCAGTACTTC. Protein sequence: CASSQGLAGAGEQYF.

The chain has TRBV9 and TRBJ2-6; D ambiguous. The germline CDR1 and CDR2 sequences are SGDLS and YYNGEE. This CDR3 has 14 residues. Trimming shortened V by 4 bases and J by 2 bases, and 7 bases separated the two germline ends. CDR3 nucleotide sequence: TGTGCCAGCAGCCCCGTCCCTGGGGCCAACGTCCTGACTTTC. Translation: CASSPVPGANVLTF.

The rearrangement uses TRBV7-2 and TRBJ1-2; TRBD1 matches 12 bases. Germline CDR1 SGHTA, CDR2 FQGNSA. This CDR3 region has 17 residues. The V and J ends lost 6 bases and 8 bases, in that order; junction bases with no gene match: 16. CDR3 region: CASRTGTGGANSWGYTF. For the CDR3, the DNA is TGTGCCAGCAGAACCGGGACAGGGGGCGCAAATAGCTGGGGCTACACCTTC.

The chain uses TRBV25-1 and TRBJ2-5, with D perhaps matching TRBD1 (6 bases). The CDR3 spans 13 residues. V was cut by 6 bases and J by 7 bases, with 15 bases left in between. In germline, CDR1 is MGHDK, CDR2 SYGVNS. The CDR3 nucleotides are TGTGCCAGCAGGGGACACCCCGAAGCGACCCAGTACTTC. It translates to CASRGHPEATQYF.

This clone was recorded once. The chain links TRBV6-5 to TRBJ1-2; 9 nucleotides match TRBD1. The germline CDR1 and CDR2 sequences are MNHEY and SVGAGI. After removal of 5 bases from V and 0 bases from J, the junction contained 4 bases not matched to a gene. The length of the CDR3 is 15 residues. The CDR3 region is CASSRGQGSNYGYTF. The CDR3 DNA is TGTGCCAGCAGTCGGGGACAGGGTTCTAACTATGGCTACACCTTC.

The V gene is TRBV2, the J gene TRBJ1-1; no firm D call. There are 14 residues in the CDR3. CDR1 is SNHLY, CDR2 FYNNEI, per germline. The V end was cut by 3 bases, the J end by 1 base, with 9 bases between. The CDR3: CASSESPTNTEAFF. The CDR3 DNA is TGTGCCAGCAGTGAGAGCCCCACGAACACTGAAGCTTTCTTT.